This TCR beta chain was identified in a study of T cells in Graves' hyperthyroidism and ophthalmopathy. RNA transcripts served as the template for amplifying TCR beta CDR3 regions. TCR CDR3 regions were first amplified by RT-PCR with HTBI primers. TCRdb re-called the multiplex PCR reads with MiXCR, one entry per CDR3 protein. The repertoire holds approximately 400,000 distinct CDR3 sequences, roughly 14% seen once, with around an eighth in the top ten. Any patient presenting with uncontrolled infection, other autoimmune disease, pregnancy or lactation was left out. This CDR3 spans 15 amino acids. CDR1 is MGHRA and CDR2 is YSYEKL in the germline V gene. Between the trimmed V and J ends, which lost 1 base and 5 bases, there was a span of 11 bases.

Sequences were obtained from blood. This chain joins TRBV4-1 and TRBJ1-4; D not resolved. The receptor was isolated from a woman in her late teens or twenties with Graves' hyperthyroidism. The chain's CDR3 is CASSQVGVGNEKLFF. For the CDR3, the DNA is TGCGCCAGCAGCCAAGTGGGAGTGGGGAATGAAAAACTGTTTTTT.